This T cell receptor beta chain is from a study of blood T cell repertoires in COVID-19 (dated by TCRdb to the early 2020s). With respect to the entire study: Samples from collaborators originated in the United States, Italy and Spain and spanned both the acute and convalescent phases of COVID-19. The sample metadata nearly always contained a de-identified subject ID, COVID-19 status, age in years and sex. Deeply sampled blood TCRbeta repertoires from subjects exposed to, actively infected with, or recovered from COVID-19 were included in the dataset. The repertoires were released in a freely available public database intended as a resource for research on the immune response to SARS-CoV-2. Where available, HLA class I and class II types were taken from metadata supplied by the sample provider and were not determined by assay-based typing. Samples came from the ongoing ImmuneRACE study (first 160 participants) plus 1,254 subjects from 6 global collaborators. The prospective study material was composed of cDNA or gDNA derived from T cells, B-cell-depleted T cells, or PBMCs. Results and caveats for the whole study, not just this receptor: The amount of clinical and demographic metadata varied by source and participant and was provided uncurated.

The collaborating institutions used their own protocols to collect whole blood in K2EDTA tubes. For TCRbeta analysis, collaborators shipped samples as frozen whole blood, isolated PBMCs, or DNA extracted from either of those sample types. CDR1 and CDR2 were assigned from the germline V gene as SGHAT and FQNNGV. At the junction V is shortened by 4 bases and J by 2 bases; bases outside the gene matches: 4. The CDR3 goes from the cysteine to the phenylalanine over 14 residues. The kept DNA is CDR3 alone, 42 bases in frame from the first base. Worth noting for this clone: What this receptor recognizes is not known. Per-base quality was not reported, and no clone a single base away is much larger than it.

TCRbeta CDR3 regions were amplified from genomic DNA using the immunoSEQ Assay, a bias-controlled multiplex PCR. The authors' analysis ran thus. Nucleated cell counts per sample were estimated from amplification of reference gene primers within the assay. To quantify the absolute abundance of each unique TCRbeta CDR3 rearrangement, sequence reads were collapsed and filtered. For each sample, productive Simpson clonality was calculated as the square root of Simpson's diversity index across productive rearrangements. TCRdb stores this immuneACCESS table with in-frame sequences only. Part of the clones is absent; in the studies checked, under half of the shortfall reflects unresolved V genes, and no reason is known for the rest. The D gene and trimming were derived from the DNA, and the V and J assignments and clone size from that table. Within this sample are 120,000 to 150,000 clones, with over 75% of them counted one time only. The ten largest clonotypes hold about 10% of the sample.

This clonotype was obtained from a man aged 60-69 years with active or convalescent COVID-19. In this chain, TRBV11-2 is recombined with TRBJ2-7; TRBD1 aligns with 8 central bases. Sequencing used peripheral blood. The nucleotide sequence reads as follows: TGTGCCAGCAGCTCCTACAGGGGGGCCTACGAGCAGTACTTC. The encoded protein is CASSSYRGAYEQYF. The full variable domain, completed from the reference TRBV11-2 and TRBJ2-7 proteins outside the CDR3, reads EAGVAQSPRYKIIEKRQSVAFWCNPISGHATLYWYQQILGQGPKLLIQFQNNGVVDDSQLPKDRFSAERLKGVDSTLKIQPAKLEDSAVYLCASSSYRGAYEQYFGPGTRLTVT.